A single sample gave rise to the 17 T cell receptor beta chains below, sequenced in a study of T cell responses to AZD1222 COVID-19 vaccine. Data came from immunoSEQ multiplex PCR; TCRdb stores just in-frame clones and leaves some out. The table has some 150,000 clones, about 93% seen once; the top ten hold over 0.95%. Material: peripheral blood, obtained on day 0 of AZD1222 vaccination. These receptors were obtained from an adult in good health.

This chain links TRBV6-5 with TRBJ2-7, with D possibly being TRBD1 (5 bases). CDR3 length: 13 residues. Germline V gene lookup returns CDR1 MNHEY and CDR2 SVGAGI. V was clipped by 6 bases and J by 2 bases, with 11 bases between them. CDR3 loop: CASRTQGTYEQYV. For the CDR3, the DNA is TGTGCCAGCAGGACTCAGGGAACCTACGAGCAGTACGTC.

V usage is TRBV6-6 and J usage is TRBJ1-1; 7 positions agree with TRBD1. The CDR3 sequence is 12 residues long. Germline V gives CDR1 MNHNY, CDR2 SVGAGI (reference sequence). Germline trimming cut 5 bases from V and 7 bases from J; bases unmatched to any gene: 4. CDR3 loop: CASSPTGDEAFF. The DNA of the CDR3 is TGTGCCAGCAGTCCCACAGGGGATGAAGCTTTCTTT.

V and J are TRBV6-5 and TRBJ1-2; D not resolved. Trimming took 0 bases from V and 4 from J, leaving 9 bases between them. The V gene's germline CDR1 is MNHEY and CDR2 SVGAGI. The CDR3 loop spans 14 amino acids. CDR3: CASSYSMTAYGYTF. In DNA form, the CDR3 reads TGTGCCAGCAGTTACTCGATGACCGCCTATGGCTACACCTTC.

The rearrangement links TRBV2 to TRBJ1-1; no firm D call. The CDR3 extends over 11 amino acids. Trimming cost V 7 bases and J 1 base, with 4 bases left between them. Looked up from germline, CDR1 is SNHLY and CDR2 is FYNNEI. Here the CDR3 DNA reads TGTGCCAGCACCGAGAACACTGAAGCTTTCTTT. Translated: CASTENTEAFF.

Here the CDR3 reads CTGGQHSNQPQHF. The CDR3, as DNA: TGCACCGGTGGGCAGCATAGCAATCAGCCCCAGCATTTT. The rearrangement uses TRBV1 and TRBJ1-5; the D call TRBD1 from the table was never checked on the DNA. TRBV1 is a pseudogene segment. The CDR3 is 13 amino acids.

This chain links TRBV27 with TRBJ1-1; TRBD1 might be the D (5 bases). The V gene lost 4 bases and the J gene lost 7 bases, with 10 bases spanning the gap. CDR3 length: 12 residues. Per the germline V gene, CDR1 is MNHEY and CDR2 is SMNVEV (reference sequence). The CDR3 DNA reads TGTGCCAGCAGTTCCTGGGGGGGTGAAGCTTTCTTT. This encodes CASSSWGGEAFF.

The rearrangement uses TRBV6-5 and TRBJ2-7; tentatively, D is TRBD2 (5 bases). The germline gives CDR1 MNHEY, CDR2 SVGAGI. The CDR3 consists of 14 residues. V was trimmed by 6 bases and J by 3 bases, leaving 15 bases between them. CDR3 sequence (DNA): TGTGCCAGCAGCAACCTCGGGAATCTCTACGAGCAGTACGTC. Its protein product is CASSNLGNLYEQYV.

This clone was recorded only once. The J gene is TRBJ2-2, the V gene TRBV10-3, with D unclear. CDR1 is ENHRY, CDR2 SYGVKD, per germline. The ends were cut back, 3 bases at V and 6 bases at J, with 5 bases in the middle. CDR3 length equals 12 residues. This CDR3 is CAISEAAGELFF. The CDR3 DNA is TGTGCCATCAGTGAAGCAGCCGGGGAGCTGTTTTTT.

The rearrangement links TRBV2 to TRBJ1-5; D ambiguous. The V gene lost 4 bases and the J gene lost 2 bases, with 12 bases spanning the gap. Germline CDR1 and CDR2: SNHLY and FYNNEI. This CDR3 region has 15 residues. The DNA for the CDR3 is TGTGCCAGCAGTGGGGAGGGCGGGGGCAATCAGCCCCAGCATTTT. This codes for CASSGEGGGNQPQHF.

V usage is TRBV28 and J usage is TRBJ1-1; D ambiguous. CDR1 MDHEN and CDR2 SYDVKM come from the germline V gene. V lost 1 base and J 3 bases, leaving 9 bases between the germline ends. This CDR3 has 14 residues. CDR3 loop: CASSLSRSDTEAFF. The CDR3 coding sequence is TGTGCCAGCAGTTTATCTAGGTCAGACACTGAAGCTTTCTTT.

The chain combines TRBV21-1 with TRBJ1-6. TRBV21-1 corresponds to a pseudogene. This CDR3 region has 16 residues. CDR3 sequence (DNA): TGTGCCAGCAGCCCAAAGGAGGGCAGGGAGCTTTCACCCCTCCACTTT. Translated: CASSPKEGRELSPLHF.

V usage is TRBV7-2 and J usage is TRBJ2-3; 7 bases align to TRBD2. Germline loops: CDR1 SGHTA, CDR2 FQGNSA. The CDR3 runs 17 residues. V trimming: 1 base; J trimming: 1 base; junction bases outside the gene matches: 8. The CDR3 reads CASSLGGGRIGTDTQYF. In DNA, the CDR3 is TGTGCCAGCAGCTTAGGGGGGGGGAGGATCGGCACAGATACGCAGTATTTT. Full variable domain (outside the CDR3, taken from reference TRBV7-2 and TRBJ2-3): GAGVSQSPSNKVTEKGKDVELRCDPISGHTALYWYRQSLGQGLEFLIYFQGNSAPDKSGLPSDRFSAERTGGSVSTLTIQRTQQEDSAVYLCASSLGGGRIGTDTQYFGPGTRLTVL.

This sequence joins TRBV5-1 and TRBJ2-3, with TRBD2 matching over 7 bases. This CDR3 is built from 15 residues. Germline assignment: CDR1 SGHRS and CDR2 YFSETQ. The trim removed 1 base at V and 0 bases at J, leaving 2 bases unmatched. The CDR3: CASSLTGGSTDTQYF. In DNA, the CDR3 is TGCGCCAGCAGCTTGACCGGGGGGAGCACAGATACGCAGTATTTT.

The rearrangement uses TRBV28 and TRBJ1-1; D unresolved. Germline loops: CDR1 MDHEN, CDR2 SYDVKM. The CDR3 has 12 amino acids. The V gene lost 6 bases and the J gene lost 4 bases, with 9 bases spanning the gap. Here the CDR3 DNA reads TGTGCCAGCAGCGGTCACTTCACTGAAGCTTTCTTT. As protein: CASSGHFTEAFF.

The chain joins TRBV2 to TRBJ1-1, with D tentatively TRBD1 (6 bases). V lost 6 bases and J lost 0, with 11 bases in between. The CDR3 consists of 14 residues. CDR1 and CDR2 (germline): SNHLY, FYNNEI. CDR3 amino acids: CASRRQDMNTEAFF. DNA of the CDR3: TGTGCCAGCAGGAGACAGGACATGAACACTGAAGCTTTCTTT.

The rearrangement uses TRBV11-2 and TRBJ2-1; 7 nucleotides line up with TRBD2. The CDR3 totals 19 residues. Germline loops: CDR1 SGHAT, CDR2 FQNNGV. V trimming: 1 base; J trimming: 7 bases; junction bases outside the gene matches: 19. The CDR3 DNA reads as TGTGCCAGCAGCTTAGGGGGGGTTTTAGCGGGCGGACCTTCGAATGAGCAGTTCTTC. Translated, it gives CASSLGGVLAGGPSNEQFF.

The J gene is TRBJ1-1, the V gene TRBV6-2 or TRBV6-3; D call uncertain. The CDR3 extends over 15 amino acids. Trimming left V 2 bases short and J 4 bases short, with 14 bases between. Germline V gene lookup returns CDR1 MNHEY and CDR2 SVGEGT. Here the CDR3 DNA reads TGTGCCAGCAGTTACCCCTCTGGTGTTGGCACTGAAGCTTTCTTT. It translates to CASSYPSGVGTEAFF.